This T cell receptor beta chain derives from a study of blood T cell repertoires in COVID-19. The CDR3 extends over 15 amino acids. The V segment lost 4 bases and the J segment 1 base; nucleotides outside the gene matches: 3. The germline CDR1 and CDR2 sequences are SGHAT and FQNNGV. Sequencing was performed with immunoSEQ multiplex PCR; in TCRdb, only in-frame clones are kept and a portion is missing. The sample consists of about 100,000 clones, approximately 84% of them appearing once. This chain uses TRBV11-2 with TRBJ2-3, with 9 bases fitting TRBD1. The sample was peripheral blood. This receptor was identified in a man aged 35-49 years with active or convalescent COVID-19. The CDR3 coding sequence is TGTGCCAGCAGCTGGGGGGACAGGGGCACAGATACGCAGTATTTT. Encoded protein: CASSWGDRGTDTQYF.